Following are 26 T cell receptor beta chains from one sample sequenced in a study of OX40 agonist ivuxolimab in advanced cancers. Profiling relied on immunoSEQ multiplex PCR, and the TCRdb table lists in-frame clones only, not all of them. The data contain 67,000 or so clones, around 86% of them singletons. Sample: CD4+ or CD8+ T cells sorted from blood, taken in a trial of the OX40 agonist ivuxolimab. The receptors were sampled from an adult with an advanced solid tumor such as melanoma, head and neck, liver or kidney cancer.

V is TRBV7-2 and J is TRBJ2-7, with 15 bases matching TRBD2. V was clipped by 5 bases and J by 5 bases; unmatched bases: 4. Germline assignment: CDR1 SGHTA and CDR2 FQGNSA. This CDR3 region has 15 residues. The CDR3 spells CASSLWTSGRDEQYF. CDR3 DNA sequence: TGTGCCAGCAGCCTCTGGACTAGCGGGAGGGACGAGCAGTACTTC.

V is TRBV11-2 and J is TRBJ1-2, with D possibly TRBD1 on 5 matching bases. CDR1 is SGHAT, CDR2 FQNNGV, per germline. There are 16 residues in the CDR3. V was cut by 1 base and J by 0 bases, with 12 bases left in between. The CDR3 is CASSLVSGLSNYGYTF. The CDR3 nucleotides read TGTGCCAGCAGCTTAGTTTCGGGACTCTCTAACTATGGCTACACCTTC.

CDR3 in DNA: TGTGCCAGCAGTGACGGGGGGCTGGACAATGAGCAGTTCTTC. Translated, it gives CASSDGGLDNEQFF. The gene calls are TRBV6-4 and TRBJ2-1, with D perhaps given as TRBD1 or TRBD2 (6 bases each). The germline gives CDR1 MRHNA, CDR2 SNTAGT. V shed 2 bases and J shed 5 bases, with 10 bases lying between them. This CDR3 region has 14 residues.

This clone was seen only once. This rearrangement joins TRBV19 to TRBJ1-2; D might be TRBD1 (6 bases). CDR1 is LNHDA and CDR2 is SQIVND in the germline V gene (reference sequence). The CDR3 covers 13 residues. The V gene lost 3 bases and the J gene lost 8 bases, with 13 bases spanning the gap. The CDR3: CASSMGMGGGYTF. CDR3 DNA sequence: TGTGCCAGTAGTATGGGCATGGGGGGCGGCTACACCTTC.

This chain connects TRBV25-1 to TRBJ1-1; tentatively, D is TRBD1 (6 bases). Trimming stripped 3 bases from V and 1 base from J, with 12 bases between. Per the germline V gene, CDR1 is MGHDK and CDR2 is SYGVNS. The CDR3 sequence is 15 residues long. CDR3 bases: TGTGCCAGCAGTGATGCCCGGACAGCGAACACTGAAGCTTTCTTT. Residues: CASSDARTANTEAFF.

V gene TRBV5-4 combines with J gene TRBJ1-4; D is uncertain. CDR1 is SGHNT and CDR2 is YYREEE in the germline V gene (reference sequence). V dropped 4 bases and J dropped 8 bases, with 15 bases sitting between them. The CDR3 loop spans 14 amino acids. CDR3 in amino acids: CASSNKKNTEKLFF. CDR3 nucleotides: TGTGCCAGCAGCAACAAAAAAAACACGGAAAAACTGTTTTTT.

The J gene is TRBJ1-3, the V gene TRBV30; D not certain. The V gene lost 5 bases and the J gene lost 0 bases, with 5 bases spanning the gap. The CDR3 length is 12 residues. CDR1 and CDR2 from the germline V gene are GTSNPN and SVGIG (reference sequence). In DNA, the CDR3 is TGTGCCTGGGTATTCTCTGGAAACACCATATATTTT. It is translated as CAWVFSGNTIYF.

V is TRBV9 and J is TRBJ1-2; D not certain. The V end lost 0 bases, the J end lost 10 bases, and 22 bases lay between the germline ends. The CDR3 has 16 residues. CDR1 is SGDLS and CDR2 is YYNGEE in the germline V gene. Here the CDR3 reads CASSVAGKFYPESYTF. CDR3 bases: TGTGCCAGCAGCGTAGCAGGAAAATTTTACCCCGAGTCCTACACCTTC.

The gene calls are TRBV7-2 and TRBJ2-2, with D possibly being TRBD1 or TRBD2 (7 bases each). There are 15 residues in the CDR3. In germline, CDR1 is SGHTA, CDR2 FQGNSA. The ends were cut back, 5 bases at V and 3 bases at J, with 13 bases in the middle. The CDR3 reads CASSPGGRDTGELFF. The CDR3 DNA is TGTGCCAGCAGCCCAGGGGGGAGGGACACCGGGGAGCTGTTTTTT.

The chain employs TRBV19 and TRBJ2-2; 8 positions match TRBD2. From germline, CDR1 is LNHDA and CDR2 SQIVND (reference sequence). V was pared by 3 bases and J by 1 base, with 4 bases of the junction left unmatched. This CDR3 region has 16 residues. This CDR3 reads CASSMSSGRNTGELFF. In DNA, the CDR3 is TGTGCCAGTAGTATGTCGAGCGGGAGGAACACCGGGGAGCTGTTTTTT.

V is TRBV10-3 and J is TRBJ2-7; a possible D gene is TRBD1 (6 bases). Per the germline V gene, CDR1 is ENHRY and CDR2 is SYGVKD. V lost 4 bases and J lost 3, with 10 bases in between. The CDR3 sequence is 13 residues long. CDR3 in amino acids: CAISASQGYEQYF. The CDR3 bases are TGTGCCATCAGTGCATCACAGGGCTACGAGCAGTACTTC.

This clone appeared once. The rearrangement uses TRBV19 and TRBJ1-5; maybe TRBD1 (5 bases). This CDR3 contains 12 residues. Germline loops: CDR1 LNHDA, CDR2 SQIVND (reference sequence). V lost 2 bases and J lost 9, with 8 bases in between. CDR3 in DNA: TGTGCCAGTAGTATATCCGGGGGGCCCCAGCATTTT. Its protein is CASSISGGPQHF.

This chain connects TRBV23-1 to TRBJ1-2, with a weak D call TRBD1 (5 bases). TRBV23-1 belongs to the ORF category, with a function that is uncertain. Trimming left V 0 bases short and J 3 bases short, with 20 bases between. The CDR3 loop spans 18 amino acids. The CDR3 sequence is CASSQSNEWGMLDYGYTF. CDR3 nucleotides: TGCGCCAGCAGTCAATCGAACGAGTGGGGCATGCTGGACTATGGCTACACCTTC.

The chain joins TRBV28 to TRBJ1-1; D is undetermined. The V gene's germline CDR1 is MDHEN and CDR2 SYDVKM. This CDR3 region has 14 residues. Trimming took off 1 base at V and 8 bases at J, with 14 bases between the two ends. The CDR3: CASSLSRYMGEAFF. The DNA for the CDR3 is TGTGCCAGCAGTTTATCGCGGTACATGGGAGAAGCTTTCTTT.

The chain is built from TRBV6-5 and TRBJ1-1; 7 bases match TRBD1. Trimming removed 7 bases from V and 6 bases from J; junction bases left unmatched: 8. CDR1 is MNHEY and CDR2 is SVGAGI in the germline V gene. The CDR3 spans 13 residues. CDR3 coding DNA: TGTGCCAGCACAACGCGCAGGGGGGCTGAAGCTTTCTTT. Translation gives CASTTRRGAEAFF.

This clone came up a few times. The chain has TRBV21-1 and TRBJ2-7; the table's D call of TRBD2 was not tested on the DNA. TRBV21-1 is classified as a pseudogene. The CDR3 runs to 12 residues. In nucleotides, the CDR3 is TGTGCCAGCAGCAAAGGTCTCTACGAGCAGTACTTC. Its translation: CASSKGLYEQYF.

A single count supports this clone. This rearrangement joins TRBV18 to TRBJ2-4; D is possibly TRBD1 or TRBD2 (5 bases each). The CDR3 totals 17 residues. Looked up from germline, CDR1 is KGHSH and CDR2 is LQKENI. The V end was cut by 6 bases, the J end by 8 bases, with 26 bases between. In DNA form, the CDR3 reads TGTGCCAGCTCTCATTTCCAGGGACGCCCCCGAGGGGACATTCAGTACTTC. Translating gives CASSHFQGRPRGDIQYF. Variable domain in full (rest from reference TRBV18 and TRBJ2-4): NAGVMQNPRHLVRRRGQEARLRCSPMKGHSHVYWYRQLPEEGLKFMVYLQKENIIDESGMPKERFSAEFPKEGPSILRIQQVVRGDSAAYFCASSHFQGRPRGDIQYFGAGTRLSVL.

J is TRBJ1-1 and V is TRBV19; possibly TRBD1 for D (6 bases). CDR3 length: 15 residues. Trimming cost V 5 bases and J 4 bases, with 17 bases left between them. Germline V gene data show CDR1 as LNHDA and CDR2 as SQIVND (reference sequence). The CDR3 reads CASSSFRGATTEAFF. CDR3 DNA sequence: TGTGCCAGTAGTTCTTTTAGGGGGGCGACCACTGAAGCTTTCTTT.

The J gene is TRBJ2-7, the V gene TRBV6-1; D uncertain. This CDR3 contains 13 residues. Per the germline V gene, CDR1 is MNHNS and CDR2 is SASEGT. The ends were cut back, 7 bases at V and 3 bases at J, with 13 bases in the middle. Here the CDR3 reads CASNPSGGYEQYF. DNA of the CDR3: TGTGCCAGCAACCCATCCGGCGGCTACGAGCAGTACTTC.

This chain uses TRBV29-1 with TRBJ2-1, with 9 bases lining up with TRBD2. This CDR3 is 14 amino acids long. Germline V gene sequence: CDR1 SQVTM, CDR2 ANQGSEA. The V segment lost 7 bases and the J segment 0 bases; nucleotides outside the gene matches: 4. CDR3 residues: CSASSGSSYNEQFF. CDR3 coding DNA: TGCAGCGCAAGTAGCGGGAGCTCCTACAATGAGCAGTTCTTC.

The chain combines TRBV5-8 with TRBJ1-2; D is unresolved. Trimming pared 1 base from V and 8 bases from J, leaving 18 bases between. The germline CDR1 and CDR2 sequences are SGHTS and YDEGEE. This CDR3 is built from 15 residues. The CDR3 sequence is CASSLRGFDPPGYTF. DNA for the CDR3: TGTGCCAGCAGCTTGCGCGGGTTCGACCCTCCAGGCTACACCTTC.

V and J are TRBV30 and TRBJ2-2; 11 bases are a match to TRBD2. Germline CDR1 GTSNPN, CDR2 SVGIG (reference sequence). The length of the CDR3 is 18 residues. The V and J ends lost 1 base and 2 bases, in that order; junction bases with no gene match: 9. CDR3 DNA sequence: TGTGCCTGGAGTGCAGGACTAGCGGGTGGTTTTAACACCGGGGAGCTGTTTTTT. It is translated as CAWSAGLAGGFNTGELFF.

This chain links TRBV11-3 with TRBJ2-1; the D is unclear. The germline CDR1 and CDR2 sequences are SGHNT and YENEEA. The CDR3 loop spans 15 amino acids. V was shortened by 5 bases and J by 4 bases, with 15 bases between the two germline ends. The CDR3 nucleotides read TGTGCCAGCAGCGCAAAGCAAGGCTCTTACAATGAGCAGTTCTTC. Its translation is CASSAKQGSYNEQFF.

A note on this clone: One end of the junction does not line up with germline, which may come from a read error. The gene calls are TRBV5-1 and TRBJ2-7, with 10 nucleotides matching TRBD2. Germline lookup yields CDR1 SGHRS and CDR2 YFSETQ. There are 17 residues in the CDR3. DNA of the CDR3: TGCGCCAGCAGCTTGGCCGTGGCTAGCGGGAGCTCCCACGAGCAGTACTTC. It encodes CASSLAVASGSSHEQYF.

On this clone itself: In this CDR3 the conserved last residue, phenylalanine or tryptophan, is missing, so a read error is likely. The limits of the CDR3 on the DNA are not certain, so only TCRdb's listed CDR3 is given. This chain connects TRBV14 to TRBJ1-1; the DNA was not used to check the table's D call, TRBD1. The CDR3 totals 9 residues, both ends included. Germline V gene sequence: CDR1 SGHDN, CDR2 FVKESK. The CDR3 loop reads CASSQWALS.

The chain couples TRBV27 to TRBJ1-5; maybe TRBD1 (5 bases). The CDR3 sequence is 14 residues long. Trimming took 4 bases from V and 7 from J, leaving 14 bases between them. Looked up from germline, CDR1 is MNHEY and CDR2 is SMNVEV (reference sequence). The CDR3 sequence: CASSSDRWLQPQHF. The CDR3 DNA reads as TGTGCCAGCAGTTCCGACAGATGGCTGCAGCCCCAGCATTTT.